This T cell receptor (beta chain) was captured in a study of post-analysis software for immune sequencing data (dated by TCRdb to about 2015). Broadly, across the study: Recorded disease courses included relapsing-remitting, secondary progressive and progressive-relapsing multiple sclerosis, with some patients lacking subtype annotation. The patient repertoires were set against about 12 previously published healthy control repertoires from donors whose ages ranged from roughly 6 to 25 years. A subset of samples was prepared in parallel using single-end sample barcoding, then pooled and co-amplified after Illumina adapter ligation. Broad study findings and their caveats: Direct clustering with F measure revealed strong co-clustering of samples prepared in the same batch, which led to a batch-effect correction. Normalized Chao1 diversity was significantly lower in multiple sclerosis patients than controls, suggesting substantial peripheral T-cell clonal expansion. Patients showed significantly higher frequencies than controls for roughly 5 TRBV segments, among them TRBV5-6, TRBV5-1 and TRBV20-1. The multiple sclerosis patient group was slightly younger than the control group.

With regard to this clonotype: Its antigen specificity is not known. Within one base of it there is no much larger clone, and no base qualities were kept.

To demonstrate the VDJtools post-analysis software, TCR beta repertoires were profiled from the peripheral blood of about 13 young patients with multiple sclerosis. The patients with multiple sclerosis were children and adolescents between about 6 and 17 years of age. The CDR3 starts with the cysteine, ends with the phenylalanine, and has 17 residues. Only the CDR3 portion is preserved as DNA: 51 bases, with reading frame beginning at the first base. The V end gives up 1 base and the J end 3 bases, leaving 12 bases in the junction not matched to a gene. Reading the germline V gene gives CDR1 SGHRS and CDR2 YFSETQ. Receptors were amplified or captured by PCR. Sequenced using an Illumina HiSeq 2500. Unique molecular identifiers were incorporated into TCR beta cDNA libraries to reduce PCR and sequencing biases. Approximately 500,000 cDNA molecules were obtained per 1 to 10 million input T cells, so each molecule approximated one T cell. The patient libraries were prepared and sequenced with the same protocol used for the earlier healthy control dataset. Samples belonging to the same batch were prepared together, multiplexed and sequenced on a shared HiSeq lane. Per the source publication's procedure: MIGEC was used to process the raw barcoded reads, and molecular identifier groups with only a single read were discarded before consensus assembly and CDR3 extraction. VDJtools was used for post-analysis of the clonotype tables, with diversity normalized by down-sampling every dataset to the smallest sample size. In repertoire overlap clustering, CDR3 amino acid sequences, but not nucleotide sequences, were matched to correct batch-related cross-sample contamination. TCRdb handled the public reads itself, with Q25 trimming in fastp and clone calling in MiXCR, and kept productive beta chains. Rows are combined by CDR3 protein, so each entry shows the most common genes and DNA. TCRdb, not the authors, supplied the V and J calls. The table for this sample lists about 620,000 distinct CDR3 sequences; roughly 45% of them were counted only once. The ten top clones hold 1.7% of the sample.

This receptor was identified in a girl aged 5 to 17 with multiple sclerosis. Sequenced input: blood. The rearranged chain carries TRBV5-1 and TRBJ2-7; TRBD1 lines up with 8 middle nucleotides. CDR3 region: CASSLPLNRDRNYEQYF. In nucleotide form, the sequence is TGCGCCAGCAGCTTGCCCCTCAACCGGGACAGGAACTACGAGCAGTACTTC.